The T cell receptor (beta chain) described here comes from a study of cytomegalovirus exposure and HLA in healthy donors. On the study more broadly: The 120 or so validation repertoires were produced on the same platform as the roughly 660 repertoires of the first cohort. This was reported in a later analysis. Study-wide results and caveats: The study flagged approximately 180 TCR beta chains as cytomegalovirus-associated. For cytomegalovirus status, the classifier reportedly gave diagnoses with high specificity and sensitivity.

V was trimmed by 6 bases and J by 12 bases, leaving 24 bases between them. The CDR3 extends over 15 amino acids. Germline V gives CDR1 KGHSH, CDR2 LQKENI. Sequencing used immunoSEQ multiplex PCR; TCRdb keeps in-frame clones, though not all of them. The sample lists approximately 280,000 clones; approximately 83% were seen once. The table lists this clone with a count of one. Its antigen remains unknown. This receptor was identified in a woman aged 18 to 35 in good health and CMV-seronegative. The rearrangement uses TRBV18 and TRBJ2-1, with D possibly matching TRBD2 (6 bases). The sequencing sample was made of PBMCs. The CDR3 reads CASSAGTGGSSGQFF. The CDR3 bases are TGTGCCAGCTCCGCCGGGACCGGGGGTTCGTCTGGGCAGTTCTTC.